The rows below give T cell receptor beta chains drawn from one sample of a study of neurological immune-mediated disorders. TCRdb fed the 5' RACE reads into MiXCR, producing one record per CDR3 protein. This table has approximately 85,000 distinct CDR3 sequences, less than 15% appearing once. The material sequenced was PBMCs. These receptors all stem from a female donor with HTLV-1-associated myelopathy (HAM/TSP). CDR3s include the opening cysteine and the closing phenylalanine or tryptophan. The D gene is left open where the match is weak. Clone size, where shown, is once, few, many, or a class for clones that have expanded.

d_gene	j_gene	v_gene	abundance	CDR3aa	CDR3nt
NA	TRBJ2-2	TRBV5-1	many	CASYRETGELFF	TGCGCCAGCTATCGGGAAACCGGGGAGCTGTTTTTT
NA	TRBJ2-7	TRBV12-3/TRBV12-4	many	CASSLEGGFYEQYF	TGTGCCAGCAGTTTGGAGGGGGGCTTTTACGAGCAGTACTTC
TRBD2	TRBJ2-3	TRBV12-3/TRBV12-4	many	CASSLAGTSGGAVDTQYF	TGTGCCAGCAGTTTAGCTGGGACTAGCGGGGGGGCGGTGGATACGCAGTATTTT
TRBD2	TRBJ2-1	TRBV5-1	NA	CASSKSSGGYNEQFF	TGCGCCAGCAGCAAGAGTAGCGGGGGCTACAATGAGCAGTTCTTC
TRBD1	TRBJ2-2	TRBV5-5	many	CASSTTGGENTGELFF	TGTGCCAGCAGCACAACAGGGGGCGAGAACACCGGGGAGCTGTTTTTT
TRBD1	TRBJ2-7	TRBV20-1	many	CSARADRGSNEQYF	TGCAGTGCTAGAGCAGACAGGGGCTCCAACGAGCAGTACTTC
TRBD1	TRBJ2-7	TRBV6-6	many	CASSYLDRVYEQYF	TGTGCCAGCAGTTACCTGGACAGGGTGTACGAGCAGTACTTC
NA	TRBJ2-3	TRBV12-3/TRBV12-4	many	CASSLGGSTDTQYF	TGCGCCAGCAGCTTGGGGGGAAGCACAGATACGCAGTATTTT
TRBD2	TRBJ2-7	TRBV7-2	once	CASGGLAGGLGEQYF	TGTGCCAGCGGGGGCCTAGCGGGGGGGCTAGGCGAGCAGTACTTC
TRBD2	TRBJ2-1	TRBV5-5	many	CASSLSASGASSYNEQFF	TGTGCCAGCAGCTTGTCGGCTAGCGGGGCAAGCTCCTACAATGAGCAGTTCTTC
NA	TRBJ1-1	TRBV6-5	many	CASSNTEAFF	TGTGCCAGTTCCAACACTGAAGCTTTCTTT
TRBD1	TRBJ2-5	TRBV2	many	CASRGTLDRAPQETQYF	TGTGCCAGCAGGGGCACTTTGGACAGGGCTCCTCAAGAGACCCAGTACTTC
NA	TRBJ1-6	TRBV3-1	many	CASSQGLSPLHF	TGTGCCAGCAGCCAAGGCCTTTCACCCCTCCACTTT
NA	TRBJ2-1	TRBV4-1	many	CASSHVTRDSYNEQFF	TGCGCCAGCAGCCATGTCACCAGGGATTCGTACAATGAGCAGTTCTTC
TRBD2	TRBJ2-7	TRBV5-1	many	CASRLAGGSSHEQYF	TGCGCCAGCCGACTAGCGGGGGGAAGTTCCCACGAGCAGTACTTC
TRBD2	TRBJ2-1	TRBV14	many	CASRKGLAGYNEQFF	TGTGCCAGCAGAAAGGGACTAGCGGGGTACAATGAGCAGTTCTTC
TRBD2	TRBJ2-3	TRBV7-7	many	CASSPVAGSRTDTQYF	TGTGCCAGCAGCCCCGTAGCGGGGTCTCGCACAGATACGCAGTATTTT
TRBD1	TRBJ2-2	TRBV18	many	CASSSAGTGYTGELFF	TGTGCCAGCTCGTCAGCCGGGACAGGGTACACCGGGGAGCTGTTTTTT
TRBD1	TRBJ2-3	TRBV20-1	many	CSARTGGKTDTQYF	TGCAGTGCTAGGACAGGGGGCAAAACAGATACGCAGTATTTT
NA	TRBJ1-5	TRBV20-1	many	CSGQRVGQPQHF	TGCAGTGGACAGAGGGTGGGTCAGCCCCAGCATTTT